The 31 T cell receptor beta chains reported below all come from one sample, sequenced in a study of beta chain features in type 1 diabetes. These TCRs' antigens remain unknown. The entirety of the isolated RNA underwent reverse transcription, so expressed TCRB transcripts were sequenced. Data came from immunoSEQ multiplex PCR; TCRdb stores just in-frame clones and leaves some out. The profile shows 350,000 to 450,000 clones, roughly an eighth of them singletons. Study conclusions and caveats: TCRB CDR3 length was moderately but significantly reduced in all four CD4+ subsets of Type 1 diabetes patients.

Material: naive CD4+ T cells from blood. These TCRs come from a woman younger than 35 with type 1 diabetes.

This clone came up a few times. The J gene is TRBJ1-5, the V gene TRBV2, with unresolved D. The CDR3 is 15 residues long. V was trimmed by 7 bases and J by 0 bases, leaving 13 bases between them. Germline lookup yields CDR1 SNHLY and CDR2 FYNNEI. CDR3 coding DNA: TGTGCCAGCACCAGCGGGGAATATAGCAATCAGCCCCAGCATTTT. Amino acids: CASTSGEYSNQPQHF.

This rearrangement joins TRBV25-1 to TRBJ2-1; weak D call: TRBD2 (6 bases). Germline CDR1 and CDR2: MGHDK and SYGVNS. The germline V and J ends were trimmed by 2 bases and 1 base, with 18 bases remaining between them. CDR3 size: 18 residues. The DNA of the CDR3 is TGTGCCAGCAGTGAAGGGCGGGGAGGCCGAGGGTCCTACAATGAGCAGTTCTTC. The encoded protein is CASSEGRGGRGSYNEQFF.

The sample holds a few counts of this clone. The gene calls are TRBV29-1 and TRBJ2-1, with TRBD1 matching over 7 bases. With V trimmed by 3 bases and J by 4 bases, 3 bases remained unmatched. Germline lookup yields CDR1 SQVTM and CDR2 ANQGSEA. This CDR3 has 13 amino acids. CDR3 nucleotide sequence: TGCAGCGTTGATAGGGGGCTTTACAATGAGCAGTTCTTC. It yields the protein CSVDRGLYNEQFF.

The genes are TRBV28 and TRBJ1-1, with a possible D match to TRBD1 (5 bases). Germline CDR1 reads MDHEN; CDR2 reads SYDVKM. With 2 bases removed from V and 5 bases from J, the gap between germline ends came to 9 bases. The CDR3 loop spans 13 amino acids. CDR3 loop: CASSLPGGTEAFF. CDR3 bases: TGTGCCAGCAGTTTACCGGGGGGGACTGAAGCTTTCTTT. The whole variable domain, remainder taken from reference TRBV28 and TRBJ1-1, is DVKVTQSSRYLVKRTGEKVFLECVQDMDHENMFWYRQDPGLGLRLIYFSYDVKMKEKGDIPEGYSVSREKKERFSLILESASTNQTSMYLCASSLPGGTEAFFGQGTRLTVV.

The V and J genes are TRBV4-1 and TRBJ2-3; 12 bases are a match to TRBD2. After removal of 0 bases from V and 3 bases from J, the junction contained 13 bases not matched to a gene. CDR1 is MGHRA and CDR2 is YSYEKL in the germline V gene. This CDR3 has 20 residues. CDR3: CASSQEGNLAGGPYTDTQYF. The CDR3 nucleotides are TGCGCCAGCAGCCAAGAAGGAAACCTAGCGGGGGGGCCGTATACAGATACGCAGTATTTT.

The rearrangement links TRBV7-2 to TRBJ1-2, with 11 bases matching TRBD1. Germline loops: CDR1 SGHTA, CDR2 FQGNSA. V trimming: 2 bases; J trimming: 8 bases; junction bases outside the gene matches: 7. This CDR3 region has 15 residues. The CDR3 here is CASSLSGQGARGYTF. The CDR3 DNA is TGTGCCAGCAGCTTATCCGGACAGGGGGCGCGAGGCTACACCTTC.

In its sample, this clone was seen a few times. The junction does not match germline at one end; this may be a read error. The V call is TRBV7-9, the J call TRBJ2-1; possibly TRBD2 for D (6 bases). The length of the CDR3 is 11 residues. From germline, CDR1 is SEHNR and CDR2 FQNEAQ (reference sequence). The DNA for the CDR3 is TGTGCCAGCAGCTTATGGGGGGTCCTAATCTTC. Its translation is CASSLWGVLIF.

The CDR3 sequence: CASSPYRGTAEAFF. DNA for the CDR3: TGTGCCAGCAGCCCCTACAGGGGTACAGCTGAAGCTTTCTTT. The rearrangement links TRBV14 to TRBJ1-1, with 7 bases matching TRBD1. The CDR3 is 14 amino acids. Germline V gene data show CDR1 as SGHDN and CDR2 as FVKESK. V shed 4 bases, J shed 6 bases, and the junction held 8 bases outside the gene matches.

The chain has TRBV2 and TRBJ2-1; D is undetermined. The germline V and J ends were trimmed by 2 bases and 7 bases, with 12 bases remaining between them. The germline V gene has CDR1 SNHLY and CDR2 FYNNEI. The CDR3 is 14 amino acids. Written as DNA, the CDR3 is TGTGCCAGCAGTGAAATACTGGTTGAGAATGAGCAGTTCTTC. Translated, it gives CASSEILVENEQFF.

The CDR3 DNA reads TGTGCCAGCAGTTTCCAAAACTATGGCTACACCTTC. Residues: CASSFQNYGYTF. The chain uses TRBV28 and TRBJ1-2; D not certain. Per the germline V gene, CDR1 is MDHEN and CDR2 is SYDVKM. Trimming shortened V by 3 bases and J by 2 bases, and 4 bases separated the two germline ends. This CDR3 has 12 amino acids.

This clone was counted only a few times. This chain uses TRBV5-4 with TRBJ2-3; D perhaps matches TRBD1 (7 bases). V lost 4 bases, J lost 3 bases, and 15 bases lay in between. Germline assignment: CDR1 SGHNT and CDR2 YYREEE (reference sequence). The CDR3 runs 15 residues. The CDR3 bases are TGTGCCAGCAGCCGGATGGCAGGGGGGACAGATACGCAGTATTTT. As protein: CASSRMAGGTDTQYF.

The chain links TRBV19 to TRBJ2-1, with D possibly matching TRBD1 (7 bases). The CDR3 has 15 residues. V shed 6 bases and J shed 9 bases, with 21 bases lying between them. The germline V gene has CDR1 LNHDA and CDR2 SQIVND (reference sequence). DNA of the CDR3: TGTGCCAGTAGCAGGGGGGACGCAACAGGCGGTGAGCAGTTCTTC. As protein: CASSRGDATGGEQFF.

The J gene is TRBJ2-1, the V gene TRBV5-6, with D tentatively TRBD1 (6 bases). The CDR3 spans 14 residues. Between the trimmed V and J ends, which lost 4 bases and 8 bases, there was a span of 16 bases. Germline CDR1 reads SGHDT; CDR2 reads YYEEEE. The CDR3 sequence: CASSRVTGLDEQFF. The CDR3 DNA reads TGTGCCAGCAGCCGAGTGACAGGTCTCGATGAGCAGTTCTTC.

This clone was detected only a few times. V usage is TRBV4-3 and J usage is TRBJ2-1, with TRBD2 identical over 8 bases. The length of the CDR3 is 13 residues. From germline, CDR1 is LGHNA and CDR2 YSLEER. J was trimmed by 6 bases and V by 4 bases; bases with no gene match: 2. The CDR3 here is CASSRTSGNEQFF. In DNA form, the CDR3 reads TGCGCCAGCAGCCGTACTAGCGGCAATGAGCAGTTCTTC.

The chain is built from TRBV7-9 and TRBJ1-2; no firm D call. V lost 2 bases to trimming and J lost 5 bases, with 9 bases between them. Germline V CDR1 and CDR2: SEHNR, FQNEAQ (reference sequence). This CDR3 has 13 residues. The CDR3, as DNA: TGTGCCAGCAGCTTAAGAGTTCGATATGGCTACACCTTC. Residues: CASSLRVRYGYTF.

The rearrangement links TRBV11-1 to TRBJ2-2; D might be TRBD1 (5 bases). V shed 4 bases and J shed 2 bases, with 8 bases lying between them. The CDR3 loop spans 14 amino acids. CDR1 and CDR2 (germline): SGHAT, FQDESV (reference sequence). DNA of the CDR3: TGTGCCAGCAGCTCGACAGTAAACACCGGGGAGCTGTTTTTT. Translation gives CASSSTVNTGELFF.

This clone has just a few counts. The chain employs TRBV11-2 and TRBJ2-5; maybe TRBD1 (5 bases). Matching the DNA end better, TRBJ2-7 makes the J call doubtful. The V gene's germline CDR1 is SGHAT and CDR2 FQNNGV. This CDR3 region has 13 residues. The CDR3 sequence: CASSFPTTGEQYF. The CDR3 nucleotides are TGTGCCAGCAGCTTCCCAACCACAGGCGAGCAGTACTTC.

This clone was detected a few times. The J gene is TRBJ2-2, the V gene TRBV7-6; D is uncertain. V was clipped by 3 bases and J by 4 bases, with 6 bases between them. The CDR3 contains 13 residues. Germline CDR1 is SGHVS and CDR2 is FNYEAQ. The CDR3: CASSFGRTGELFF. Written as DNA, the CDR3 is TGTGCCAGCAGCTTTGGCCGCACCGGGGAGCTGTTTTTT.

The chain joins TRBV5-1 to TRBJ2-1; TRBD2 matches at 13 bases. CDR3 length equals 14 residues. The germline CDR1 and CDR2 sequences are SGHRS and YFSETQ. J was trimmed by 5 bases and V by 5 bases; bases with no gene match: 1. CDR3 DNA: TGCGCCAGCAGGGGACTAGCGGGAAACAATGAGCAGTTCTTC. Its protein product is CASRGLAGNNEQFF.

This clone was counted a few times. The same CDR3 can be traced to other DNA sequences in this sample. The chain is built from TRBV9 and TRBJ1-2, with 9 bases matching TRBD1. The trim removed 2 bases at V and 0 bases at J, leaving 2 bases unmatched. Germline assignment: CDR1 SGDLS and CDR2 YYNGEE. The CDR3 is 15 amino acids. Here the CDR3 DNA reads TGTGCCAGCAGCGTCGGGACAGGGACTAACTATGGCTACACCTTC. Residues: CASSVGTGTNYGYTF. The complete variable domain, with remaining parts taken from reference TRBV9 and TRBJ1-2, reads DSGVTQTPKHLITATGQRVTLRCSPRSGDLSVYWYQQSLDQGLQFLIQYYNGEERAKGNILERFSAQQFPDLHSELNLSSLELGDSALYFCASSVGTGTNYGYTFGSGTRLTVV.

This clone was observed a handful of times. CDR3 sequence (DNA): TGTGCCAGCAGTGAAACCGGTACCTACGAGCAGTACTTC. Protein: CASSETGTYEQYF. The chain recombines TRBV6-1 with TRBJ2-7; D is unresolved. V lost 2 bases and J 2 bases, leaving 7 bases between the germline ends. The CDR3 totals 13 residues. The V gene's germline CDR1 is MNHNS and CDR2 SASEGT.

A single count supports this clone. This rearrangement joins TRBV7-9 to TRBJ1-3; D uncertain. Germline loops: CDR1 SEHNR, CDR2 FQNEAQ (reference sequence). Trimming took 3 bases from V and 3 from J, leaving 18 bases between them. The CDR3 has 17 residues. The CDR3 DNA is TGTGCCAGCAGCTTCGTTATGACACCTACTCTTGGAAACACCATATATTTT. This gives the protein CASSFVMTPTLGNTIYF.

The chain carries TRBV28 and TRBJ1-2; weak D call: TRBD1 (6 bases). This CDR3 is built from 12 residues. Looked up from germline, CDR1 is MDHEN and CDR2 is SYDVKM. Trimming took off 6 bases at V and 4 bases at J, with 9 bases between the two ends. The DNA of the CDR3 is TGTGCCAGCAGCGTCAGGGGCTATGGCTACACCTTC. As protein: CASSVRGYGYTF.

The rearrangement links TRBV20-1 to TRBJ1-5; D remains ambiguous. The CDR3 consists of 11 residues. In germline, CDR1 is DFQATT, CDR2 SNEGSKA (reference sequence). The V and J ends lost 4 bases and 14 bases respectively, with 15 bases between them. CDR3 DNA: TGCAGTGCTACCCTAGGAGGACCAGAGCATTTT. Protein: CSATLGGPEHF.

The chain has TRBV5-4 and TRBJ1-6; D is possibly TRBD1 (5 bases). CDR1 and CDR2 from the germline V gene are SGHNT and YYREEE (reference sequence). The germline V and J ends were trimmed by 2 bases and 9 bases, with 15 bases remaining between them. The CDR3 consists of 15 residues. CDR3 sequence (DNA): TGTGCCAGCAGCTTAAACCGACAGACCGTTTCACCCCTCCACTTT. Protein: CASSLNRQTVSPLHF.

J is TRBJ1-5 and V is TRBV15, with TRBD1 as a possible D gene (5 bases). The CDR3 length is 16 residues. CDR1 and CDR2 (germline): LNHNV, YYDKDF (reference sequence). The ends were cut back, 0 bases at V and 7 bases at J, with 16 bases in the middle. The DNA for the CDR3 is TGTGCCACCAGCAGAGATCGGCAGGGTGGCGTACAGCCCCAGCATTTT. Its translation is CATSRDRQGGVQPQHF.

This clone showed up just a few times. This chain uses TRBV28 with TRBJ2-7; 7 positions agree with TRBD1. The CDR3 contains 15 residues. The germline V gene encodes CDR1 MDHEN and CDR2 SYDVKM. After removal of 6 bases from V and 0 bases from J, the junction contained 8 bases not matched to a gene. This CDR3 reads CASRVPGQSSYEQYF. The CDR3 coding sequence is TGTGCCAGCAGAGTTCCGGGACAGAGCTCCTACGAGCAGTACTTC.

This clone occurred a few times. The chain is built from TRBV7-9 and TRBJ1-2, with D unresolved. The CDR3 loop spans 13 amino acids. The V and J ends lost 10 bases and 2 bases respectively, with 14 bases between them. Germline V lookup: CDR1 SEHNR, CDR2 FQNEAQ (reference sequence). In nucleotides, the CDR3 is TGTGCCACAGGAGGAGCGCGAAACTATGGCTACACCTTC. Translated: CATGGARNYGYTF.

The rearrangement links TRBV28 to TRBJ2-3; 11 bases align to TRBD2. Germline CDR1 and CDR2: MDHEN and SYDVKM. This CDR3 has 16 residues. After removal of 5 bases from V and 5 bases from J, the junction contained 9 bases not matched to a gene. The CDR3 bases are TGTGCCAGCAGTCCCCCCGGGACTAGCGGCAGAGATACGCAGTATTTT. Translation: CASSPPGTSGRDTQYF.

This clone was detected only a few times. The chain recombines TRBV2 with TRBJ2-2, with 9 nucleotides matching TRBD1. After removal of 3 bases from V and 7 bases from J, the junction contained 9 bases not matched to a gene. CDR1 is SNHLY, CDR2 FYNNEI, per germline. The CDR3 is 16 amino acids. The CDR3 region is CASSDGTGNRIGELFF. As DNA, the CDR3 is TGTGCCAGCAGTGACGGGACAGGGAATCGTATCGGGGAGCTGTTTTTT.

The V call is TRBV19, the J call TRBJ2-3; 13 nucleotides align to TRBD2. The length of the CDR3 is 16 residues. Germline trimming cut 3 bases from V and 4 bases from J; bases unmatched to any gene: 4. CDR1 is LNHDA, CDR2 SQIVND, per germline (reference sequence). The CDR3 here is CASSMTSGRISDTQYF. CDR3 coding DNA: TGTGCCAGTAGTATGACTAGCGGGAGGATCTCAGATACGCAGTATTTT.